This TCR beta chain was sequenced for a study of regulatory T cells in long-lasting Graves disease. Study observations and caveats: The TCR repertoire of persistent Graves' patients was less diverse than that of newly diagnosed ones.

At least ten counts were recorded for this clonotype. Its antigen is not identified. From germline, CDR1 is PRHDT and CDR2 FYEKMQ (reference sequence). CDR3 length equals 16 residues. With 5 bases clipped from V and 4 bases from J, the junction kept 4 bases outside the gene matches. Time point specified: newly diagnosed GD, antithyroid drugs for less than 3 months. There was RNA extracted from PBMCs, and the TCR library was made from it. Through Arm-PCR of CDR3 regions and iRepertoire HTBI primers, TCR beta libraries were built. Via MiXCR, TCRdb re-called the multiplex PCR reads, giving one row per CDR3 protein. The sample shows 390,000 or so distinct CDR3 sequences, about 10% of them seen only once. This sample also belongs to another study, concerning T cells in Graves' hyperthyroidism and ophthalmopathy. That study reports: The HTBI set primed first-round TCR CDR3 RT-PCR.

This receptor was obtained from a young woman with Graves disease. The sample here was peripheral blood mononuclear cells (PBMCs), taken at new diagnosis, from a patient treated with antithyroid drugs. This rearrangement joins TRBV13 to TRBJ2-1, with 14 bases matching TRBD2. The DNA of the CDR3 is TGTGCCAGCAGCACCCGACTAGCGGGAGGGTACAATGAGCAGTTCTTC. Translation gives CASSTRLAGGYNEQFF.